This entry is about one TCR beta chain. The antigen is unknown. This sample is drawn from a study of post-analysis software for immune sequencing data. Points from the study as a whole: Patients showed TRBV5-6, TRBV5-1 and TRBV20-1 among five TRBV segments more frequent than in controls.

cDNA libraries for TCR beta contained unique molecular identifiers. TCRdb reanalysed the PCR reads using MiXCR and keeps one entry per CDR3 protein. The sample gives 820,000 or so distinct CDR3 sequences, roughly 50% of which show up once; under 6% is in the top ten. Germline V gene lookup returns CDR1 SGHTA and CDR2 FQGTGA. The length of the CDR3 is 13 residues. Trimming cost V 7 bases and J 4 bases, with 11 bases left between them. J is TRBJ2-1 and V is TRBV7-3, with a tentative D call TRBD1 (5 bases). Sequenced input: blood. This TCR came from a girl aged 10-17 years with multiple sclerosis. CDR3 nucleotides: TGTGCCAGCACCCAGGGCCCTTACAATGAGCAGTTCTTC. The encoded protein is CASTQGPYNEQFF.